This T cell receptor beta chain was captured by sequencing in a study of blood T cell repertoires in COVID-19. Study as a whole: Material from acute and convalescent COVID-19 was sourced from the United States, Italy and Spain. In each case, the material was cDNA or gDNA derived from T cells, B-cell-depleted T cells, or PBMCs.

The table came from immunoSEQ multiplex PCR; TCRdb's copy has only in-frame clones and leaves some out. The sample yields some 270,000 clones, under 95% seen once. Everyone who took part was roughly 18 to 89 years old, and they came from roughly 25 US areas. Exposed enrollees encountered a COVID-19 case at some point within 2 weeks before study entry. This receptor was identified in a man aged 40-49 years who had been exposed to COVID-19. Source material: PBMCs or T cells enriched from blood (not recorded which).

CDR3 residues: CAISVVQGFETQYF. The CDR3 DNA follows: TGTGCCATCAGTGTCGTACAGGGCTTTGAGACCCAGTACTTC. The J gene is TRBJ2-5, the V gene TRBV10-3, with D tentatively TRBD1 (6 bases). Germline lookup yields CDR1 ENHRY and CDR2 SYGVKD. Trimming removed 4 bases at V and 5 bases at J, with 14 bases between. CDR3 size: 14 residues.